Here is one T cell receptor (beta chain) with its context. The antigen it recognizes is unknown. No per-base quality is available; no much larger clone lies one base away. The data derive from a study of T cell responses to AZD1222 COVID-19 vaccine (dated by TCRdb to 2020 to 2022). With respect to the entire study: Because spike-specific TCR depth and breadth did not differ between the two schedules, AZD1222 recipients who got a second dose at roughly 4 weeks were pooled with those who got a second dose at roughly 12 weeks. A total of 233 trial participants underwent TCR sequencing, of whom some 210 received two doses of AZD1222 and about 25 received two doses of the MenACWY control vaccine. Enrollment into the trials was organized by age into subgroups of 18-55, 56-69 and 70-plus years, and those subgroups contained approximately 150, 30 and 60 TCR-sequenced participants, respectively. Results the study describes overall, beyond this receptor: Spike-specific TCR breadth and depth rose significantly after two AZD1222 doses compared with day 0 and with MenACWY recipients. Because no day 14 peak-response samples were available, repertoires were characterized only after the peak T cell response. The 56-69-year group was small, and its depth increase did not reach significance, likely because of low power. The whole spike protein was spanned by vaccine-associated CD4 TCRs, and dominant responses were seen in regions 160-218 and 743-854. Participants were mostly white British and included more females than males, and it was suggested by the authors that clonal diversity may have been underestimated. Conclusions about previously exposed vaccinees are limited, since just 6 or 7 AZD1222 recipients were seropositive for SARS-CoV-2 at baseline. Epitopes outside the regions mutated in the B.1.351 and B.1.1.7 variants were reportedly recognized by nearly half of the unique spike-specific TCRs.

Cut back by 3 bases and 1 base, the V and J ends lie 13 bases apart. CDR1 SGHNT and CDR2 YYREEE were looked up in the germline V gene (reference sequence). Including the terminal cysteine and phenylalanine, the CDR3 comprises 15 residues. Only the CDR3 part of the read is kept: 45 bases, read in frame from the first base. What the time point label conveys for this sample: baseline before first vaccination. Samples from vaccinated people were obtained from the UK trials COV001 and COV002, which included a single-blind randomized controlled phase 2/3 trial of AZD1222 (ChAdOx1 nCoV-19) in healthy adults. For TCRbeta chain sequencing, PBMC samples were collected from trial participants at day 0 and at day 28 after the second dose. The CDR3 regions of human TCRbeta chains were analyzed by immunosequencing. The authors' pipeline ran thus. TCRs in the repertoires were compared against a reference library of SARS-CoV-2-specific TCRs that had been generated with the MIRA antigen-specificity platform. Breadth meant the fraction of unique TCRs that were SARS-CoV-2-associated, whereas depth meant the fraction of total T cells that were SARS-CoV-2-associated. Using the MIRA data, each spike-specific TCR was mapped to the spike region that the TCR reacts to and placed in a CD4 or CD8 class. Log10-transformed breadth and depth values were compared by one-way ANOVA with Sidak's multiple comparisons tests. This immuneACCESS table, as held by TCRdb, lists in-frame sequences with V and J called but not all clones. Of the missing ones, under half trace to an unresolved V gene in checked studies; the others have no known cause. V and J calls and clone size are given by that table; D and trimming were obtained from the DNA. The sample profile shows approximately 200,000 clones; 94% of them were found once. About 9.3% of the sample belongs to the ten largest clones.

The source of this sequence is an adult in good health. Sequenced material: peripheral blood, taken on day 0 of AZD1222 vaccination. Recombination linked TRBV5-4 to TRBJ1-1; the D segment could be TRBD1, given 6 matching bases. The DNA sequence follows: TGTGCCAGCAGCTCGCTTCGAGGGGGGAACACTGAAGCTTTCTTT. Its protein product is CASSSLRGGNTEAFF.